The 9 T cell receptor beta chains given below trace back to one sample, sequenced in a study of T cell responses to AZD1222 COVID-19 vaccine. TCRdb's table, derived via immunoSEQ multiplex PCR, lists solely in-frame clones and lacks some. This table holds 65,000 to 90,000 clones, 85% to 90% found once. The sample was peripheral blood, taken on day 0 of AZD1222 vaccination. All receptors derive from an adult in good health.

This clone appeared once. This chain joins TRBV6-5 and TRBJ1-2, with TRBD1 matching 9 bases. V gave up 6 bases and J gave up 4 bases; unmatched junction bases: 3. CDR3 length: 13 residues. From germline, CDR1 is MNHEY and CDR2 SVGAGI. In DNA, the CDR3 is TGTGCCAGCAGCTCGGGACAGGGCTATGGCTACACCTTC. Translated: CASSSGQGYGYTF.

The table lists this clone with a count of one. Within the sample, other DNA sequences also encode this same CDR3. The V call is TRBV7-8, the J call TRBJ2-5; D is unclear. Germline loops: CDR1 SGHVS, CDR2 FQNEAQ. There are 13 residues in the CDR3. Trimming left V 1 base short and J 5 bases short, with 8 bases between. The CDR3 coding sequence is TGTGCCAGCAGCTTAGGAGTGGGGGAGACCCAGTACTTC. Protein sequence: CASSLGVGETQYF.

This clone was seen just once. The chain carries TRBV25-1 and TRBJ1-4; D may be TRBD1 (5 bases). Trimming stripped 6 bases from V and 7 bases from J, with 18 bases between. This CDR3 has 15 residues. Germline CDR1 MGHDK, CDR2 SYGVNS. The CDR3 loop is CASSRGSEGSEKLFF. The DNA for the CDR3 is TGTGCCAGCAGCCGCGGCTCGGAGGGGAGTGAAAAACTGTTTTTT.

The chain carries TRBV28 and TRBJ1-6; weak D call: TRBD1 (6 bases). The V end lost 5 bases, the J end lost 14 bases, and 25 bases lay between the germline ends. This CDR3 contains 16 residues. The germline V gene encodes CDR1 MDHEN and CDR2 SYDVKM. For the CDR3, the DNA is TGTGCCAGCAGTGACCAGGGGACTTCCCCCCTCCCCACCCTCCACTTT. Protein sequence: CASSDQGTSPLPTLHF.

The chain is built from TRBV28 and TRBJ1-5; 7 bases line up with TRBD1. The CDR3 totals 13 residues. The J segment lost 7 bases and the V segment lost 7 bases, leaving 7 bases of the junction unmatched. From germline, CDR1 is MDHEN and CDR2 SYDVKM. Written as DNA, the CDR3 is TGTGCCAGCACTACGACAGGGACCCAGCCCCAGCATTTT. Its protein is CASTTTGTQPQHF.

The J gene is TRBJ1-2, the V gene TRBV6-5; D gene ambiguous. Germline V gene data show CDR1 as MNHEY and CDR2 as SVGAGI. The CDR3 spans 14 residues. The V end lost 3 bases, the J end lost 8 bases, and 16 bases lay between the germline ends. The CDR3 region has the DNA TGTGCCAGCAGTTATGCTCCTGGAGGAGCGGGCTACACCTTC. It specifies CASSYAPGGAGYTF.

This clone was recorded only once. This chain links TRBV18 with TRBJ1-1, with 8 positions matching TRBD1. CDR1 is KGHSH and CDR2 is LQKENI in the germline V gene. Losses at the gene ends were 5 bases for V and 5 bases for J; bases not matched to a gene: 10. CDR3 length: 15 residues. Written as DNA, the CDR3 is TGTGCCAGCTCATCTTCTCAGGGGGCGCGTACTGAAGCTTTCTTT. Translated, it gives CASSSSQGARTEAFF.

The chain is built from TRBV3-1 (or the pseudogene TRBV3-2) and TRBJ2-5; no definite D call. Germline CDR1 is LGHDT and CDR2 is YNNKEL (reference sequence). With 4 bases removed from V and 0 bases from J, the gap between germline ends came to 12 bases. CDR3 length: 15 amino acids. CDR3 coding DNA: TGTGCCAGCAGCCTTACTCCGGGTTACCAAGAGACCCAGTACTTC. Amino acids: CASSLTPGYQETQYF.

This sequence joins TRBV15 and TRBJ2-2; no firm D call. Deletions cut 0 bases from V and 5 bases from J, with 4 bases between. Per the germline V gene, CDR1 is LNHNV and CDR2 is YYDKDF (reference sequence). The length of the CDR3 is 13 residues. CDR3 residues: CATSRDLTGELFF. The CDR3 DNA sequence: TGTGCCACCAGCAGAGATTTGACCGGGGAGCTGTTTTTT.